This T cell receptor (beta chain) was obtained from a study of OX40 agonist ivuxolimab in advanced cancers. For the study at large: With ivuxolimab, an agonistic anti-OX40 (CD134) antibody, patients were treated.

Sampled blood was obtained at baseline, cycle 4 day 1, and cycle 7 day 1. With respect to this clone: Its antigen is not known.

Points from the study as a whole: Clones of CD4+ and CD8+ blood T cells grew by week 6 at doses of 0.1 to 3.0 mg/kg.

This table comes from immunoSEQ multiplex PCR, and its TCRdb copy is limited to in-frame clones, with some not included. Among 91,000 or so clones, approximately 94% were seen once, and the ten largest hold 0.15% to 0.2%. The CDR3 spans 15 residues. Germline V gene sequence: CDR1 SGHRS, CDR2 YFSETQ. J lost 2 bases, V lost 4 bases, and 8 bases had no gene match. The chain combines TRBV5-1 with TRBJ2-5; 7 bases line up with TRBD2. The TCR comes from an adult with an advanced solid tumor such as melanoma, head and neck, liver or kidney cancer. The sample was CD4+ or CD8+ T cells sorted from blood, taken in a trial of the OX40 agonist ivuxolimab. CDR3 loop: CASSAGSGEQETQYF. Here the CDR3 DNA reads TGCGCCAGCAGCGCAGGCAGCGGGGAACAAGAGACCCAGTACTTC.